This T cell receptor (beta chain) was found in a study of T cells in localized non-small cell lung cancer. The data were produced by immunoSEQ multiplex PCR, yet TCRdb's version contains in-frame clones alone and is incomplete. This sample carries 30,000 to 35,000 clones, approximately 93% of them seen once, and the ten largest clones take 6.5% to 10%. Worth noting for this clone: The target antigen is unknown.

With 0 bases removed from V and 3 bases from J, the gap between germline ends came to 0 bases. This CDR3 spans 12 amino acids. Per germline, CDR1 SGHRS and CDR2 YFSETQ. Study-level points and caveats: Appearance in adjacent lung was seen for a median around 60 of the top 100 tumor clones. Higher adjacent-lung clonality was associated with shorter survival.

The rearrangement links TRBV5-1 to TRBJ2-2; D is uncertain. The source material was peripheral blood, sampled before any cancer treatment. This clonotype was sampled from a female donor of 60 years or more with stage I lung adenocarcinoma. The CDR3 DNA is TGCGCCAGCAGCTTGGACACCGGGGAGCTGTTTTTT. This encodes CASSLDTGELFF.